Reported below is one T cell receptor beta chain. Its antigen remains unidentified. No quality values exist for individual bases; no much larger clone is one base distant. Libraries were constructed by the immunoSEQ multiplex PCR assay. For the multiplex PCR, a mixture combining 60 forward primers for TCR Vbeta segments and 13 reverse primers for TCR Jbeta segments was used. A multiplex PCR assay on genomic DNA amplified the CDR3 region of rearranged TCR beta genes. The amplified TCR beta libraries were sequenced on the Illumina HiSeq System as 87-base-pair reads. Turning to the authors' computational methods: A later analysis tallied tens of millions of unique TCR beta chains across the 666 repertoires, and around 10 million of those chains were shared by two or more donors. Raw reads were error-corrected and collapsed into unique sequences by a nearest-neighbor algorithm in which closely related sequences were merged to remove PCR and sequencing errors. CDR3 sequences were aligned to IMGT reference sequences to assign V, D and J gene segments. For a sequence to be retained, at least a six-nucleotide match to both a V gene segment and a J gene segment was required. Rearrangements were called productive when the CDR3 lacked stop codons and stayed in frame with V and J; all others were non-productive. Following IMGT convention, CDR3 was defined as the stretch from the second conserved V-encoded cysteine up to the conserved J-encoded phenylalanine. The earlier analysis of about 640 of the donors excluded any sequence lacking an unambiguous match to a single V gene segment. In an earlier analysis of some 590 of the donors, V segments were called functional above 56.7% productive rearrangements and were called segregating when the between-donor standard deviation exceeded 5%. A statistical classification framework was built for diagnosing cytomegalovirus status from the catalog of TCR beta chain sequences. A later analysis assigned V and J genes by comparing TCR nucleotide sequences with IMGT/GENE-DB human TR gene sequences. A later analysis assigned CDR3 sequences and most-parsimonious VDJ recombination scenarios with the TCRdist pipeline. In a later analysis, every TCR beta chain was defined by the combination of its CDR3 amino acid sequence and its V-gene family, and reads without a unique V-gene family were dropped. In a later analysis, 500 to 700 highly shared, low-generation-probability nucleotide sequences were removed to address suspected cross-contamination and a sequencing artifact. In a later analysis, a clonal expansion index was calculated for each public chain from normalized within-repertoire ranks of inferred template counts. In a later analysis, generation probabilities were computed using a VDJ recombination model fitted to out-of-frame rearrangements, and the results were checked against IGoR. Hypergeometric tests were used in a later analysis to score TCR-TCR, TCR-HLA and TCR-CMV co-occurrence, with a repertoire-size bias correction applied to the TCR pairs. To estimate false discovery rates, a later analysis permuted the HLA or CMV assignments 20 times. A later analysis grouped co-occurring TCRs with DBSCAN, adding TCRdist sequence similarity when clustering within HLA-allele-positive subsets. Repertoires with fewer than 30,000 or more than 120,000 public chains, plus five repertoires with anomalous nucleotide sharing, were excluded from co-occurrence clustering. The table comes from immuneACCESS by way of TCRdb, which keeps in-frame sequences with V and J called. Part of the clones is missing from these tables; in studies checked, under half for an unresolved V gene and the rest for unknown reasons. The V and J calls and the clone size are those of that table, but D and trimming were determined from the DNA. This sample comprises around 75,000 clones, about four fifths of them detected only once. Nearly 3.5% of the sample is taken by the ten largest.

Measured from the cysteine to the phenylalanine, the CDR3 is 15 residues long. The CDR3 DNA has 45 bases and is translated from base 1. V drops 6 bases and J drops 0 bases, leaving 15 bases in between. Per the germline V gene, SQVTM is the CDR1 and ANQGSEA is the CDR2. The cohort consisted of 600 or so healthy bone marrow donors. All cohort members were sampled while nominally healthy, although unrecorded immune exposures were likely present. The donor was CMV seronegative and belonged to the group of roughly 330 seronegative cohort members. A peripheral blood sample was provided by each donor, and peripheral blood mononuclear cells were used for TCR beta sequencing. The Qiagen DNeasy Blood Extraction Kit was used to extract genomic DNA from the blood cell samples. This sample is part of a study of cytomegalovirus exposure and HLA in healthy donors (dated by TCRdb to 2015 to 2018). Looking at the study overall: According to an earlier analysis of 550 to 700 of the donors, 150 million to 200 million T cells yielded 90 million to 140 million unique TCR beta sequences and 276 Gb of sequence data. Both class I and class II loci were covered by HLA typing, at four-digit resolution. The study aimed to test whether signatures of past pathogen exposure could be identified by cataloging public T cell receptors. Four to six DR-DQ haplotypes were handled as single units for association and clustering, since linkage in the cohort was strong. Among the roughly 380 genotyped donors, around 81% belonged to the genetic ancestry cluster associated with self-reported Caucasian donors. Among about 400 genotyped donors of the cohort, an average of about 240,000 unique TCR beta nucleotide sequences was sequenced per donor, of which about 19% were non-productive. The study combined high-throughput TCR immunosequencing, statistical association of individual TCRs with disease status, and machine learning to predict cytomegalovirus infection status. Besides the first cohort of approximately 710 subjects, a separate validation cohort made up of 120 different subjects was used. All discovery cohort repertoires had been generated using a single sequencing platform. Using immunosequencing, the study profiled T cell repertoires from about 650 subjects and related those repertoires to cytomegalovirus serostatus. Around 320 gigabases of sequencing data and roughly 90 million unique TCR sequences were included in an early release covering several hundred HLA-typed donors. Typing coverage varied by locus: roughly 629-630 donors for A, B, C, DRB1 and DQB1; approximately 500 for DQA1; approximately 610 for DPA1; some 470 for DPB1. In a later genetic analysis, genome-wide SNP genotypes for about three fifths of the 666 donors were used, and that subset was treated as a discovery cohort. Donor age, sex, ethnicity and CMV serostatus were collected together with the repertoire data. In an earlier analysis of a few hundred of the donors, high-throughput TCR beta sequencing was used to judge whether each TCR beta V gene segment behaved as functional or pseudogenic. The later analysis used no new phenotypic data to find candidate immune exposures, relying instead on TCR beta sequences and their occurrence across donors. To study patterns of TCR occurrence, a later analysis re-analyzed previously published TCR beta repertoires from more than 550 donors and added high-resolution HLA genotyping.

Overall study results and their limits: An earlier analysis of 587 of the donors showed that most TCR beta V segments appeared in productive rearrangements either about 87% or about 30% of the time, which broadly matched IMGT annotations. According to a later analysis, TCR association rates differed among HLA loci, with DRB1 alleles showing the most associated TCRs and HLA-C alleles showing the fewest. A cluster of highly shared sequence variants was judged likely to be a technical artifact of the sequencing pipeline. Specific HLA alleles were associated with 15,000 to 20,000 TCR beta sequences at a false discovery rate of 0.05 in a later analysis. A further reported finding was that TCR beta sequences accurately predicted the HLA-A and HLA-B alleles for most subjects in the first cohort. Most TCR sequences were observed very rarely across donors, whereas some public TCRs were present in many individuals. A later analysis found that HLA-associated TCR beta chains were more clonally expanded and had lower generation probabilities than equally common non-associated chains. Linkage disequilibrium might explain the correlated functional status among segregating V segments, but an unknown experimental factor could not be excluded. In a later analysis, most CMV-associated TCR beta chains were found to appear HLA-restricted, with HLA associations seemingly driven largely by CMV exposure. Roughly 15 rarely observed V segments, including chromosome 9 orphons, were excluded from the earlier analysis of some 590 of the donors because counts were too low. The study gave a list of 150 to 200 TCR beta chains associated with cytomegalovirus. The presence/absence analyses assumed that sequencing depth was roughly uniform across donors, and that assumption may not be true. According to a later genetic analysis, donors in an Asian-associated ancestry cluster had fewer N-insertions in productive TCRs than the approximately 670-donor mean. The authors suggested that the approach could potentially be extended to other disease states and immunological phenotypes. According to a later analysis, parvovirus B19, influenza, CMV and Epstein-Barr virus appeared linked to several top co-occurrence clusters. Strong co-occurrence of HLA alleles, especially DR and DQ, made assigning TCR associations to individual alleles difficult. The 87-base-pair reads could not distinguish some IMGT-functional V segments, including TRBV6-2 and TRBV6-3, so those segments were excluded. A later genetic analysis associated a missense DCLRE1C variant with V-gene and J-gene trimming of TCR beta chains, and an independent cohort replicated the association. In both the original and validation cohorts, the classifier was reported to diagnose cytomegalovirus status with high specificity and sensitivity. In this cohort, only TCR beta chains were sequenced, and detectable features were limited by the absence of alpha or paired-chain data. Because HLA typing was unavailable for some donors at each locus, only the typed subset was used in association tests. Immune exposure information for the cohort was limited to CMV serostatus. Three of the identified cytomegalovirus-associated TCR beta chains were confirmed in vitro to be specific for cytomegalovirus antigens.

This TCR derives from a man aged 40-49 years in good health and CMV-seronegative. The V gene is TRBV29-1 and the J gene is TRBJ2-1; the D gene is perhaps TRBD2, on 6 matching bases. The source material was PBMCs. The DNA sequence reads TGCAGCGTCCGTCGGGACTTGAGCTCCTACAATGAGCAGTTCTTC. Its translation reads: CSVRRDLSSYNEQFF.